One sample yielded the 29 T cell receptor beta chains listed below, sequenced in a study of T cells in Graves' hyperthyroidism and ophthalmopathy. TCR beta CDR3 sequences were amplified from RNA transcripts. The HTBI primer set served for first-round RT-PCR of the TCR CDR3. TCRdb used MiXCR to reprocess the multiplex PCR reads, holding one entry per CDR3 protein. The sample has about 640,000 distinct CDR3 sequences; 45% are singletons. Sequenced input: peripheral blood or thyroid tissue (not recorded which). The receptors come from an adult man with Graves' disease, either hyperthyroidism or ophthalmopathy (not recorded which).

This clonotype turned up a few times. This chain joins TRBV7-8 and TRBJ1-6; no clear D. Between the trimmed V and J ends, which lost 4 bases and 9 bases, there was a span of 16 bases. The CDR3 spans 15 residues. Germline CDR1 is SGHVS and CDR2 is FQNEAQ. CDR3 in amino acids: CASSSPGKDPSPLHF. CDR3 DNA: TGTGCCAGCAGCTCTCCGGGAAAGGATCCTTCACCCCTCCACTTT.

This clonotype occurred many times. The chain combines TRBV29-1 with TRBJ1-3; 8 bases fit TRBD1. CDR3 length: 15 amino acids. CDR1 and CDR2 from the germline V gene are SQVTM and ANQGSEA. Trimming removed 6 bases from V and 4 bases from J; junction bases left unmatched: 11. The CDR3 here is CSVAGTGVGGNTIYF. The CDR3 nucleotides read TGCAGCGTCGCCGGGACAGGAGTTGGAGGAAACACCATATATTTT.

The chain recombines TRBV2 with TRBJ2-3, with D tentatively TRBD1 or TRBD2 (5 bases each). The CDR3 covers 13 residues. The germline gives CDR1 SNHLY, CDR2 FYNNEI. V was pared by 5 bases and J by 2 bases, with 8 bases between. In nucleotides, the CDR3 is TGTGCCAGCAGTCGGGACCACACAGATACGCAGTATTTT. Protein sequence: CASSRDHTDTQYF.

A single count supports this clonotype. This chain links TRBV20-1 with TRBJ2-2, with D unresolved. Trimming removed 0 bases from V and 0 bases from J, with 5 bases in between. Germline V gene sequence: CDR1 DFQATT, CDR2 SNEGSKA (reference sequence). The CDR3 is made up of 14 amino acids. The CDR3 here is CSAREGSNTGELFF. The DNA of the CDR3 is TGCAGTGCTAGAGAGGGATCGAACACCGGGGAGCTGTTTTTT.

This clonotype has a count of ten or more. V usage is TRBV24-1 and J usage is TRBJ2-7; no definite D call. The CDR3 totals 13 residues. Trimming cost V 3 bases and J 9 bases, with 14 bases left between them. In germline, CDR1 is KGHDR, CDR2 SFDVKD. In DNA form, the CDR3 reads TGTGCCACCAGTGATCCCGGCCCCCCTGCGCAGTACTTC. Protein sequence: CATSDPGPPAQYF.

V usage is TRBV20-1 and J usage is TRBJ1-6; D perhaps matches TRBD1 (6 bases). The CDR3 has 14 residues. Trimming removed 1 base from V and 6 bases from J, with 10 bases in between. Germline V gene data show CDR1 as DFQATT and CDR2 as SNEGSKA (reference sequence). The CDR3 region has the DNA TGCAGTGCTAGAGTCGGACAGTTTAATTCACCCCTCCACTTT. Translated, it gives CSARVGQFNSPLHF.

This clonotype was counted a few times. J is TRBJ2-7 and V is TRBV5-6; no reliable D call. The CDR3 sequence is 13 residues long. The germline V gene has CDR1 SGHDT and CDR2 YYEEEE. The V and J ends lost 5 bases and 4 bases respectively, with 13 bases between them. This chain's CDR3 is CASSSVSGYEQYF. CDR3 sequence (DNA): TGTGCCAGCAGTTCCGTTTCGGGTTACGAGCAGTACTTC.

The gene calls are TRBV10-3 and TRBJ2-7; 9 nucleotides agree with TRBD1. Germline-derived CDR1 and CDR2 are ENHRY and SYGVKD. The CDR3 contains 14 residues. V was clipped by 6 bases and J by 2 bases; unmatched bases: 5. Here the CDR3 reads CAIRADRGPYEQYF. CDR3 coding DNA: TGTGCCATCAGGGCGGACAGGGGACCCTACGAGCAGTACTTC.

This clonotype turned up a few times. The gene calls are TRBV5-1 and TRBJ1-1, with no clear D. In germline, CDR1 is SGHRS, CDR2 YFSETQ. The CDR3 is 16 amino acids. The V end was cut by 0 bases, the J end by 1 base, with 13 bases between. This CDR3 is CASSLEGSSGNTEAFF. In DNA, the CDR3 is TGCGCCAGCAGCTTGGAGGGAAGTAGTGGGAACACTGAAGCTTTCTTT.

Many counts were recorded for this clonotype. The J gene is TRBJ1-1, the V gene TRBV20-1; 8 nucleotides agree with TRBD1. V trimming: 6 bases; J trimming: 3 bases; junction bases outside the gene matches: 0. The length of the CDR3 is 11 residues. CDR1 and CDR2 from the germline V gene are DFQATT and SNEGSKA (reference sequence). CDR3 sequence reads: CSATGDTEAFF. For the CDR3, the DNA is TGCAGTGCGACAGGGGACACTGAAGCTTTCTTT.

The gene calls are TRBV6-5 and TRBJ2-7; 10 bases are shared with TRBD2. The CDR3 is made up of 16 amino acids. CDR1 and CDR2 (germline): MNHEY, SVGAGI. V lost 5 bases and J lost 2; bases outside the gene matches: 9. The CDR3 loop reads CASSERALAGAYEQYF. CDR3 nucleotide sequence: TGTGCCAGCAGTGAAAGGGCGCTAGCGGGGGCCTACGAGCAGTACTTC.

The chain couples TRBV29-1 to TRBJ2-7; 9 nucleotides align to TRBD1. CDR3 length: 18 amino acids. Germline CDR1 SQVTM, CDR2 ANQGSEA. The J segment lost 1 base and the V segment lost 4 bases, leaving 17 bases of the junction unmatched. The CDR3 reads CSVAISGSGTGTSYEQYF. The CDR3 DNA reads TGCAGCGTTGCCATCAGTGGGTCTGGGACAGGGACATCCTACGAGCAGTACTTC.

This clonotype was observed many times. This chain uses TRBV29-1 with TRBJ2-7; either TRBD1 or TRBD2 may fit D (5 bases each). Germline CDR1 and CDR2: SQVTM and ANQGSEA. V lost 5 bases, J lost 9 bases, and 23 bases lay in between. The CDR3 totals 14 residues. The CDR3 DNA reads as TGCAGCGTTCGCCAGGGAGCTTCCTACGACGGGCAGTACTTC. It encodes CSVRQGASYDGQYF.

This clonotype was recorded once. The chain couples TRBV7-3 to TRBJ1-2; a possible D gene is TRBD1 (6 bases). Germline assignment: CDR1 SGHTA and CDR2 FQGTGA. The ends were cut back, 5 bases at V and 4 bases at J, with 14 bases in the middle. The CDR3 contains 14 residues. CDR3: CASSLQGSSYGYTF. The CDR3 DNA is TGTGCCAGCAGCCTACAGGGCTCGAGCTATGGCTACACCTTC.

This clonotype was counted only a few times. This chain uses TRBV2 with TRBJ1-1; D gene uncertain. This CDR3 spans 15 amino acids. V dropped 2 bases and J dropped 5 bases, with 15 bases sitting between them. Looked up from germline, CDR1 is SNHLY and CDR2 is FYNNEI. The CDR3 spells CASSERQSVSTEAFF. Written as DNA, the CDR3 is TGTGCCAGCAGTGAAAGGCAGTCGGTATCGACTGAAGCTTTCTTT. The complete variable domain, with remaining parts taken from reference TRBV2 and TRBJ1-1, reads EPEVTQTPSHQVTQMGQEVILRCVPISNHLYFYWYRQILGQKVEFLVSFYNNEISEKSEIFDDQFSVERPDGSNFTLKIRSTKLEDSAMYFCASSERQSVSTEAFFGQGTRLTVV.

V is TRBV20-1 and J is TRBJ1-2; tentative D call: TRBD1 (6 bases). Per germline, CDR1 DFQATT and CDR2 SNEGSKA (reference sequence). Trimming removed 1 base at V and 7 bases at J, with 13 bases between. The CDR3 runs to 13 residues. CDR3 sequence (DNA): TGCAGTGCTAGAGTTCGGGGGGCTGGTGGCTACACCTTC. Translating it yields CSARVRGAGGYTF.

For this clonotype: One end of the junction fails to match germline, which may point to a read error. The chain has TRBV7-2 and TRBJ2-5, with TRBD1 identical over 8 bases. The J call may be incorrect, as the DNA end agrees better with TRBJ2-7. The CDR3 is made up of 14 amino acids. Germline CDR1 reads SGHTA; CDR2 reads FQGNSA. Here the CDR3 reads CAGRGTGPPYEQYF. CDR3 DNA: TGTGCCGGCAGAGGGACAGGACCGCCCTACGAGCAGTACTTC.

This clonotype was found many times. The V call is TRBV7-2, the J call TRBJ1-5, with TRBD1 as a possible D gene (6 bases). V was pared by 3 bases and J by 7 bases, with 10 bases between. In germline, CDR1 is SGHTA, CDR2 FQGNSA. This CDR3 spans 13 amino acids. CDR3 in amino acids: CASSFSDRQPQHF. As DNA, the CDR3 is TGTGCCAGCAGCTTTAGTGACAGGCAGCCCCAGCATTTT.

The CDR3 nucleotides are TGCGCCAGCAGTGGGTCCCTGACAGCGACGAACACTGAAGCTTTCTTT. Translated: CASSGSLTATNTEAFF. J is TRBJ1-1 and V is TRBV10-2; possibly TRBD1 for D (5 bases). The CDR3 contains 16 residues. V lost 4 bases, J lost 1 base, and 16 bases lay in between. The germline CDR1 and CDR2 sequences are WSHSY and SAAADI.

The DNA for the CDR3 is TGTGCCAGCAGCGTAGATCCTAGCGGGAGGGTCGGAGAGACCCAGTACTTC. This gives the protein CASSVDPSGRVGETQYF. This sequence joins TRBV9 and TRBJ2-5; 12 nucleotides line up with TRBD2. This CDR3 region has 17 residues. V gave up 0 bases and J gave up 4 bases; unmatched junction bases: 7. Germline-derived CDR1 and CDR2 are SGDLS and YYNGEE.

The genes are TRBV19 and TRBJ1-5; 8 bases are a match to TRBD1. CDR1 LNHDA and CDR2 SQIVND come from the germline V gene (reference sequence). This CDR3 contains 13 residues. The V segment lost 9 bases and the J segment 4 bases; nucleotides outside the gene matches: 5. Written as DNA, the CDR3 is TGTGCCAGCGACAGGGGAAGAAATCAGCCCCAGCATTTT. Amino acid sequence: CASDRGRNQPQHF.

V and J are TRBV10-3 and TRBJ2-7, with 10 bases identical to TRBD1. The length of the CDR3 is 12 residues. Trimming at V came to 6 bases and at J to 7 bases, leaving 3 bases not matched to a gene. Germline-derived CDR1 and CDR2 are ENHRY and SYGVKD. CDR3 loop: CAISGTGEEQYF. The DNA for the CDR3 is TGTGCCATCAGCGGGACAGGGGAAGAGCAGTACTTC.

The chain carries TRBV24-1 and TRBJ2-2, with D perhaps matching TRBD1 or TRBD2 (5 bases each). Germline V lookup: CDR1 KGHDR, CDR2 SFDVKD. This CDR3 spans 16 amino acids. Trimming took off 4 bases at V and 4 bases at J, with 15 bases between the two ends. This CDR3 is CATSEVAGTFTGELFF. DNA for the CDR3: TGTGCCACCAGTGAGGTGGCAGGGACGTTCACCGGGGAGCTGTTTTTT.

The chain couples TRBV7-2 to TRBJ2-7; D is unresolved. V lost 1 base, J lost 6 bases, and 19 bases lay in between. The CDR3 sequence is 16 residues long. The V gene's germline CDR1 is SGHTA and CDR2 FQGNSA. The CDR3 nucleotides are TGTGCCAGCAGCTTAGATTCCCCCCAGCTAGTCAGCGAGCAGTACTTC. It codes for CASSLDSPQLVSEQYF.

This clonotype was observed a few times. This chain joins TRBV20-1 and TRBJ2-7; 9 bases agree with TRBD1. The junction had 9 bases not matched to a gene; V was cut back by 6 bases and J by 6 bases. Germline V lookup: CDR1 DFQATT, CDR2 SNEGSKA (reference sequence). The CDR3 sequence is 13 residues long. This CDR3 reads CSAAQGAQSEQYF. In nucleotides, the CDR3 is TGCAGTGCCGCACAGGGGGCTCAGTCCGAGCAGTACTTC.

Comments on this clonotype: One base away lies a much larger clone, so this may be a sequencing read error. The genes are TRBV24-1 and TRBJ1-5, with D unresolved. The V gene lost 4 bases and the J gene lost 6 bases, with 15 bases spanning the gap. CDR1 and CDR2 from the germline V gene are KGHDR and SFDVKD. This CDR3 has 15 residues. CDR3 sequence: CATSEKEWVGQPQHF. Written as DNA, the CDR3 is TGTGCCACCAGTGAGAAGGAATGGGTGGGTCAGCCCCAGCATTTT.

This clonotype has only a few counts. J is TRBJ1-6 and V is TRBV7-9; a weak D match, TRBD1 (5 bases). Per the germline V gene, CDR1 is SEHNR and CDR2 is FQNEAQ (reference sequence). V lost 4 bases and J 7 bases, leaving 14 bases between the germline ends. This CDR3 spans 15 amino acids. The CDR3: CASSYRGLGNSPLHF. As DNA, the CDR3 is TGTGCCAGCAGCTACCGGGGGTTGGGGAATTCACCCCTCCACTTT.

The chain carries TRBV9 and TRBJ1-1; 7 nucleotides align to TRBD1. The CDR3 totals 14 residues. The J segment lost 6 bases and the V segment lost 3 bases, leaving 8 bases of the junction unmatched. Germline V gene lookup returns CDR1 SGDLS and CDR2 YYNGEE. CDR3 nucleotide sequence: TGTGCCAGCAGCGCCTACAGGGGCGGCTCTGAAGCTTTCTTT. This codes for CASSAYRGGSEAFF.

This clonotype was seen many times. CDR3 sequence reads: CASSYPGTYEQYF. The CDR3, as DNA: TGTGCCAGCAGCTACCCGGGGACCTACGAGCAGTACTTC. The chain links TRBV7-9 to TRBJ2-7, with D maybe TRBD2 (5 bases). From germline, CDR1 is SEHNR and CDR2 FQNEAQ (reference sequence). The V gene lost 4 bases and the J gene lost 2 bases, with 9 bases spanning the gap. The CDR3 length is 13 residues.